Below are 25 T cell receptor beta chains sequenced from a single sample in a study of cytomegalovirus exposure and HLA in healthy donors. Repertoires were generated with immunoSEQ multiplex PCR, while TCRdb's copy carries only in-frame clones and drops some. The sample holds 100,000 to 150,000 clones, around 95% seen once. Sequenced: PBMCs. The receptors derive from a man aged 18 to 35 in good health and CMV-seronegative.

The chain joins TRBV27 to TRBJ2-7; 10 bases align to TRBD2. In germline, CDR1 is MNHEY, CDR2 SMNVEV (reference sequence). The CDR3 runs to 16 residues. The ends lost 4 bases at V and 2 bases at J; junction bases unmatched: 8. The CDR3 region has the DNA TGTGCCAGCAGTTCCTTGGGGACTAGCGCCACCTACGAGCAGTACTTC. Translated, it gives CASSSLGTSATYEQYF.

The chain has TRBV11-3 and TRBJ2-3; 7 positions match TRBD2. The CDR3 length is 16 residues. The germline V gene has CDR1 SGHNT and CDR2 YENEEA. J lost 3 bases, V lost 1 base, and 7 bases had no gene match. CDR3 amino acids: CASSLGGRAGTDTQYF. The CDR3 bases are TGTGCCAGCAGCTTAGGAGGGCGAGCGGGGACAGATACGCAGTATTTT.

The V and J genes are TRBV14 and TRBJ1-2, with D perhaps matching TRBD1 (6 bases). Trimming shortened V by 2 bases and J by 0 bases, and 13 bases separated the two germline ends. Germline CDR1 reads SGHDN; CDR2 reads FVKESK. This CDR3 has 16 amino acids. The CDR3 DNA reads as TGTGCCAGCAGCCAATTTAGGACAGACTCTAACTATGGCTACACCTTC. Translated, it gives CASSQFRTDSNYGYTF.

In DNA form, the CDR3 reads TGTGCCAGCAGCACCCGACTAAGCGAGCAGTACTTC. As protein: CASSTRLSEQYF. The chain employs TRBV11-3 and TRBJ2-7; D perhaps matches TRBD2 (5 bases). The germline V and J ends were trimmed by 5 bases and 6 bases, with 11 bases remaining between them. Per germline, CDR1 SGHNT and CDR2 YENEEA. This CDR3 region has 12 residues.

Only one count was recorded for this clone. V and J are TRBV29-1 and TRBJ2-7, with D possibly TRBD1 on 8 matching bases. Trimming shortened V by 3 bases and J by 4 bases, and 16 bases separated the two germline ends. The CDR3 length is 14 residues. Germline values: CDR1 SQVTM, CDR2 ANQGSEA. The CDR3 sequence is CSVEGSQGGYEQYF. The CDR3 DNA reads TGCAGCGTTGAGGGGTCACAGGGGGGGTACGAGCAGTACTTC.

J is TRBJ2-3 and V is TRBV28; 9 positions match TRBD2. The CDR3 totals 17 residues. Germline assignment: CDR1 MDHEN and CDR2 SYDVKM. V gave up 2 bases and J gave up 5 bases; unmatched junction bases: 11. This chain's CDR3 is CASSLERREGRGDTQYF. CDR3 bases: TGTGCCAGCAGTTTAGAGAGGCGGGAGGGGAGGGGAGATACGCAGTATTTT.

The DNA for the CDR3 is TGTGCCAGCAGCCAAACGGCGGAAAGTAACACCGGGGAGCTGTTTTTT. Its translation is CASSQTAESNTGELFF. The chain combines TRBV11-3 with TRBJ2-2; D remains unclear. Between the trimmed V and J ends, which lost 5 bases and 2 bases, there was a span of 15 bases. CDR1 SGHNT and CDR2 YENEEA come from the germline V gene. This CDR3 is 16 amino acids long.

The chain has TRBV27 and TRBJ2-7; 15 bases are a match to TRBD2. Losses at the gene ends were 5 bases for V and 6 bases for J; bases not matched to a gene: 5. CDR1 is MNHEY and CDR2 is SMNVEV in the germline V gene (reference sequence). The CDR3 covers 15 residues. CDR3 bases: TGTGCCAGCAGTACTAGGACTAGCGGGAGGGGCGAGCAGTACTTC. This encodes CASSTRTSGRGEQYF.

The genes are TRBV4-1 and TRBJ2-7; tentatively, D is TRBD1 (5 bases). The germline V gene encodes CDR1 MGHRA and CDR2 YSYEKL. V shed 1 base and J shed 3 bases, with 13 bases lying between them. CDR3 length: 15 residues. The CDR3 region is CASSQGRGPYYEQYF. The DNA of the CDR3 is TGCGCCAGCAGCCAAGGTAGGGGCCCCTACTACGAGCAGTACTTC.

The sample holds one count of this clone. The chain recombines TRBV9 with TRBJ2-3, with D possibly TRBD2 on 6 matching bases. Germline values: CDR1 SGDLS, CDR2 YYNGEE. V lost 0 bases to trimming and J lost 7 bases, with 15 bases between them. The CDR3 is 15 amino acids. The CDR3 sequence: CASSVEVLEGNTQYF. The CDR3, as DNA: TGTGCCAGCAGCGTAGAAGTTTTGGAGGGGAATACGCAGTATTTT. The full variable domain, rest sourced from reference TRBV9 and TRBJ2-3, is DSGVTQTPKHLITATGQRVTLRCSPRSGDLSVYWYQQSLDQGLQFLIQYYNGEERAKGNILERFSAQQFPDLHSELNLSSLELGDSALYFCASSVEVLEGNTQYFGPGTRLTVL.

This clone was detected once. This chain uses TRBV19 with TRBJ2-1; TRBD2 aligns across 9 bases. Germline V gene lookup returns CDR1 LNHDA and CDR2 SQIVND (reference sequence). The CDR3 loop spans 15 amino acids. The ends lost 6 bases at V and 8 bases at J; junction bases unmatched: 11. CDR3 in DNA: TGTGCCAGTAGCGTAGCTTGGACTAGCGCGGATGAGCAGTTCTTC. Protein: CASSVAWTSADEQFF.

The chain couples TRBV11-2 to TRBJ1-4, with 10 bases matching TRBD1. Per the germline V gene, CDR1 is SGHAT and CDR2 is FQNNGV. The CDR3 spans 16 residues. J gave up 2 bases and V 5 bases, and 5 bases lay outside the gene matches. This chain's CDR3 is CASSPGTGATNEKLFF. For the CDR3, the DNA is TGTGCCAGCAGCCCCGGGACAGGGGCCACTAATGAAAAACTGTTTTTT.

This chain connects TRBV28 to TRBJ2-1; 7 nucleotides align to TRBD2. Trimming took 5 bases from V and 2 from J; bases not matched to a gene: 9. Germline loops: CDR1 MDHEN, CDR2 SYDVKM. The length of the CDR3 is 16 residues. CDR3 coding DNA: TGTGCCAGCAGTACTCGCCACGGGAGGCCCTACAATGAGCAGTTCTTC. Encoded protein: CASSTRHGRPYNEQFF.

The chain employs TRBV4-3 and TRBJ2-1, with a possible D match to TRBD2 (6 bases). V was clipped by 3 bases and J by 8 bases, with 14 bases between them. The length of the CDR3 is 14 residues. Germline V gives CDR1 LGHNA, CDR2 YSLEER. CDR3 DNA sequence: TGCGCCAGCAGCCAGGGAGGTGGGTTGGATGAGCAGTTCTTC. This gives the protein CASSQGGGLDEQFF.

The DNA of the CDR3 is TGTGCCAGCACTACGGACAGGGGATCGTACGAGCAGTACTTC. It codes for CASTTDRGSYEQYF. The chain links TRBV6-5 to TRBJ2-7; TRBD1 matches 9 bases. V lost 7 bases, J lost 4 bases, and 8 bases stayed unmatched. The CDR3 is 14 amino acids. Germline CDR1 MNHEY, CDR2 SVGAGI.

The chain recombines TRBV28 with TRBJ2-7; 7 bases are shared with TRBD2. The V segment lost 5 bases and the J segment 5 bases; nucleotides outside the gene matches: 12. Per germline, CDR1 MDHEN and CDR2 SYDVKM. The CDR3 is 15 residues long. The CDR3 protein is CASSPPPGTKNEQYF. DNA for the CDR3: TGTGCCAGCAGTCCCCCGCCCGGGACTAAGAACGAGCAGTACTTC.

This clone was detected a few times. The chain couples TRBV7-2 to TRBJ1-5; a weak D match, TRBD1 (5 bases). The germline V gene encodes CDR1 SGHTA and CDR2 FQGNSA. The CDR3 is 13 residues long. V was pared by 8 bases and J by 4 bases, with 12 bases between. CDR3 sequence: CASGQGNNQPQHF. The CDR3 coding sequence is TGTGCCAGCGGCCAGGGTAATAATCAGCCCCAGCATTTT.

The V and J genes are TRBV15 and TRBJ2-1; no clear D. V lost 5 bases, J lost 6 bases, and 5 bases lay in between. The CDR3 loop spans 11 amino acids. Germline V gene lookup returns CDR1 LNHNV and CDR2 YYDKDF (reference sequence). CDR3 residues: CATSARNEQFF. In DNA form, the CDR3 reads TGTGCCACCAGCGCGCGCAATGAGCAGTTCTTC.

V and J are TRBV4-1 and TRBJ2-7, with a weak D call TRBD2 (5 bases). CDR3 length: 15 residues. CDR1 and CDR2 (germline): MGHRA, YSYEKL. The V end was cut by 1 base, the J end by 5 bases, with 15 bases between. The CDR3 reads CASSQGGLERDEQYF. The CDR3 DNA reads TGCGCCAGCAGCCAAGGAGGGTTGGAGCGCGACGAGCAGTACTTC.

The chain carries TRBV5-1 and TRBJ1-3; possibly TRBD1 for D (6 bases). The germline V gene encodes CDR1 SGHRS and CDR2 YFSETQ. This CDR3 comprises 16 residues. Trimming shortened V by 3 bases and J by 2 bases, and 15 bases separated the two germline ends. Here the CDR3 reads CASSWNTGQAGNTIYF. CDR3 nucleotides: TGCGCCAGCAGCTGGAACACAGGGCAAGCTGGAAACACCATATATTTT.

The V call is TRBV28, the J call TRBJ1-4, with a possible D match to TRBD1 (5 bases). This CDR3 spans 16 amino acids. Trimming pared 5 bases from V and 5 bases from J, leaving 18 bases between. CDR1 and CDR2 from the germline V gene are MDHEN and SYDVKM. The CDR3, as DNA: TGTGCCAGCAGTCCGATTGGGGTCGGGGGAAATGAAAAACTGTTTTTT. It is translated as CASSPIGVGGNEKLFF.

J is TRBJ2-2 and V is TRBV9; no firm D call. Between the trimmed V and J ends, which lost 0 bases and 8 bases, there was a span of 8 bases. This CDR3 comprises 13 residues. CDR1 is SGDLS, CDR2 YYNGEE, per germline. CDR3 DNA sequence: TGTGCCAGCAGCGTAGTAGAGAGGGGGGAGCTGTTTTTT. It encodes CASSVVERGELFF.

The chain is built from TRBV5-6 and TRBJ2-3; 15 bases map to TRBD2. Germline V gene sequence: CDR1 SGHDT, CDR2 YYEEEE. This CDR3 spans 16 amino acids. The V and J ends lost 5 bases and 4 bases, in that order; junction bases with no gene match: 5. The CDR3 protein is CASSQGLAGGSDTQYF. CDR3 in DNA: TGTGCCAGCAGTCAAGGACTAGCGGGAGGGTCAGATACGCAGTATTTT.

The chain is built from TRBV30 and TRBJ1-1; TRBD1 matches at 8 bases. The CDR3 consists of 13 residues. J was trimmed by 6 bases and V by 5 bases; bases with no gene match: 8. Germline V lookup: CDR1 GTSNPN, CDR2 SVGIG (reference sequence). The CDR3 DNA reads as TGTGCCTGGTCGGGCAGGGGGCTCCCTGAAGCTTTCTTT. It codes for CAWSGRGLPEAFF.

The chain recombines TRBV7-8 with TRBJ1-5; TRBD1 is a possible D gene (5 bases). The ends were cut back, 0 bases at V and 8 bases at J, with 11 bases in the middle. The V gene's germline CDR1 is SGHVS and CDR2 FQNEAQ. The CDR3 runs 14 residues. The CDR3 spells CASSLARVVEPQHF. The DNA for the CDR3 is TGTGCCAGCAGCTTAGCCAGGGTGGTTGAGCCCCAGCATTTT. Full variable domain (rest looked up from reference TRBV7-8 and TRBJ1-5): GAGVSQSPRYKVAKRGQDVALRCDPISGHVSLFWYQQALGQGPEFLTYFQNEAQLDKSGLPSDRFFAERPEGSVSTLKIQRTQQEDSAVYLCASSLARVVEPQHFGDGTRLSIL.